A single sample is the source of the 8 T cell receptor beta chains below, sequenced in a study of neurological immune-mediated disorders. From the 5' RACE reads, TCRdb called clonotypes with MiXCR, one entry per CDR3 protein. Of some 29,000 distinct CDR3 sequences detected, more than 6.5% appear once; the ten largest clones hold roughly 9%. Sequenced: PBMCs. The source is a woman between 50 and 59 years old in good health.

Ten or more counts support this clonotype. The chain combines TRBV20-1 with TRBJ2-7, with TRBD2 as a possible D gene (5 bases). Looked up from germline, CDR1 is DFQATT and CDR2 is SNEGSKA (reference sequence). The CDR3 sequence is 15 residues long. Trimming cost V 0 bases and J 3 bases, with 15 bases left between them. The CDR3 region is CSARDPKTTLYEQYF. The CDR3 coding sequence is TGCAGTGCTAGAGACCCAAAGACTACACTCTACGAGCAGTACTTC.

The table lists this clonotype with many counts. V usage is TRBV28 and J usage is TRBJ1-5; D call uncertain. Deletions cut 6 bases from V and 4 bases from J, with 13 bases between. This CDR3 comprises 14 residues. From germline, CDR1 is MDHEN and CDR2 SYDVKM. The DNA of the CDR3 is TGTGCCAGCAGCTGGGCCGCTACAAATCAGCCCCAGCATTTT. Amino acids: CASSWAATNQPQHF.

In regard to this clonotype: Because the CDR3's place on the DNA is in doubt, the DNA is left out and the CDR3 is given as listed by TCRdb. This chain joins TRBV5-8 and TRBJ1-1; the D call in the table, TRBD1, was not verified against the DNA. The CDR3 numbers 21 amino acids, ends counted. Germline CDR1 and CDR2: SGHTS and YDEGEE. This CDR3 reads CASSFYICSAPRTGSTTEAFF.

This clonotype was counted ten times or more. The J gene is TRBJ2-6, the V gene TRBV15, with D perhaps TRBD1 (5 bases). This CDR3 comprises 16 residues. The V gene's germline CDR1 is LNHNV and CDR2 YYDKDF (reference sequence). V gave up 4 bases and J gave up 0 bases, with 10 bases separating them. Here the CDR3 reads CATSIGHLSGANVLTF. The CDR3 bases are TGTGCCACCAGCATCGGACACCTCTCTGGGGCCAACGTCCTGACTTTC.

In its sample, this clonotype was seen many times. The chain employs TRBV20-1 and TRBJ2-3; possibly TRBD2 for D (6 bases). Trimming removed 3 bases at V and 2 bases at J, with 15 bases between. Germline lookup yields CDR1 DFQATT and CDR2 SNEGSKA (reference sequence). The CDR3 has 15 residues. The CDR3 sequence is CSASEGGMLTDTQYF. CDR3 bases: TGCAGTGCTAGTGAGGGCGGGATGCTCACAGATACGCAGTATTTT.

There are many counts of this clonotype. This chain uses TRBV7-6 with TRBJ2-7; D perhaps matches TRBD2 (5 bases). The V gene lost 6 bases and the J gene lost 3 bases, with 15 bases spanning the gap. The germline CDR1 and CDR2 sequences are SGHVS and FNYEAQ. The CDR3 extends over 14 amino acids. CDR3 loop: CASSQSEASYEQYF. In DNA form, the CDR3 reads TGTGCCAGCAGTCAGTCGGAGGCGAGCTACGAGCAGTACTTC.

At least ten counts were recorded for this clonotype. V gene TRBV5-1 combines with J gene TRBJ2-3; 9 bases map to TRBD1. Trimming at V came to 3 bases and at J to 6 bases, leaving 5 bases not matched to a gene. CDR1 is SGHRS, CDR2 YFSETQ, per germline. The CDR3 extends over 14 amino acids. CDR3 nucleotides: TGCGCCAGCAGCTGGGGGACAGGGAGGGATACGCAGTATTTT. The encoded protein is CASSWGTGRDTQYF.

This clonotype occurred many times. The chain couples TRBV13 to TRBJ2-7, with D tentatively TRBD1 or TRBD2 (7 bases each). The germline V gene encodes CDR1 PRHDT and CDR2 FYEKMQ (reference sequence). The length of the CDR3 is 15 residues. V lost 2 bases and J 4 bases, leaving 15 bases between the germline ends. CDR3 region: CASSLSNRGGYEQYF. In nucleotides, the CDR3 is TGTGCCAGCAGCTTAAGTAACAGGGGAGGGTACGAGCAGTACTTC.